This TCR beta chain was identified in a study of T-cell memory formation after mild COVID-19. General study results and limits: Memory sampled before infection contained some responding clones, suggesting cross-reactive memory joined. There was no confirmation that second-wave clones peaking on day 37 were SARS-CoV-2 specific. Whereas later expanders leaned CD4+, clones contracting day 15 to 85 showed a balanced CD4/CD8 makeup. Largely, contracting CD4+ clones fell within CM and EM, and contracting CD8+ clones within EMRA.

TCRdb reprocessed the 5' RACE reads with MiXCR, giving one entry per CDR3 protein. In the table there are 550,000 to 700,000 distinct CDR3 sequences, around 15% of which are singletons. In this sample, this clonotype turned up many times. No antigen is known for it. The junction had 7 bases not matched to a gene; V was cut back by 4 bases and J by 5 bases. CDR3 size: 14 residues. Per germline, CDR1 LGHDT and CDR2 YNNKEL (reference sequence). The source is an adult woman who had mild COVID-19 (a few samples of this study predate the infection). Cell type and time point are not known. Sequencing was carried out using PBMCs or a T cell subset sorted from them (not recorded which). This chain connects TRBV3-1 to TRBJ2-5, with 7 bases that match TRBD2. The CDR3 is CASSLRTRGETQYF. CDR3 DNA sequence: TGTGCCAGCAGCCTCAGGACTAGAGGGGAGACCCAGTACTTC.